This is a list of T cell receptor beta chains from one sample in a study of blood T cell repertoires in COVID-19. Sequencing was performed with immunoSEQ multiplex PCR; in TCRdb, only in-frame clones are kept and a portion is missing. The sample has around 87,000 clones; 70% to 90% are singletons. The source material was peripheral blood. Receptors were obtained from a man between 45 and 60 years old with acute or convalescent COVID-19. Both conserved end residues are part of each CDR3. Each record gives: clone size, J gene, V gene, D gene, CDR3 DNA, CDR3 protein. D genes are given only for firm matches. Clone size appears in some rows only: once, few, many, or a class for an expanded clone.

.,TRBJ2-3,TRBV3-1/TRBV3-2,TRBD2,TGTGCCAGCAGCCAAGAGACTAGCGGACTATCTGATACGCAGTATTTT,CASSQETSGLSDTQYF
.,TRBJ2-5,TRBV7-9,TRBD1,TGTGCCAGCAGCTCACGGGACAGCCTTTTCCAAGAGACCCAGTACTTC,CASSSRDSLFQETQYF
.,TRBJ2-2,TRBV18,.,TGTGCCAGCTCACCACCGTCGGTGAACACCGGGGAGCTGTTTTTT,CASSPPSVNTGELFF
once,TRBJ1-6,TRBV7-8,TRBD1,TGTGCCAGCAGCTCCAGGACAGGGGTAGGCGGGTTACCCCTCCACTTT,CASSSRTGVGGLPLHF
.,TRBJ2-1,TRBV3-1/TRBV3-2,TRBD2,TGTGCCAGCAGCCAAAACGGGGGGAACAATGAGCAGTTCTTC,CASSQNGGNNEQFF
few,TRBJ1-6,TRBV7-2,.,TGTGCCAGCACTTATATGGCACAGACCTTGAATTCACCCCTCCACTTT,CASTYMAQTLNSPLHF
.,TRBJ2-3,TRBV7-8,.,TGTGCCAGCAGCTTAATAAGCGTGGGTGTCGATACGCAGTATTTT,CASSLISVGVDTQYF
.,TRBJ2-1,TRBV5-1,.,TGCGCCAGCAGCTTGAGGACTTCCTCCGGGGAGCAGTTCTTC,CASSLRTSSGEQFF
.,TRBJ2-7,TRBV5-6,.,TGTGCCAGCAGCTTCGGACAGCCTGCCGAGCAGTACTTC,CASSFGQPAEQYF
.,TRBJ1-2,TRBV6-6,TRBD1,TGTGCCAGCAGTTACGGACAGGGGAACTATGGCTACACCTTC,CASSYGQGNYGYTF
.,TRBJ1-4,TRBV15,.,TGTGCCACCAGCAATCCACCCGGGGCAACTAATGAAAAACTGTTTTTT,CATSNPPGATNEKLFF
once,TRBJ2-3,TRBV11-1,TRBD2,TGTGCCAGCAGCTTTGGACTAGCGAGTGCACAGGATACGCAGTATTTT,CASSFGLASAQDTQYF
.,TRBJ1-3,TRBV3-1/TRBV3-2,.,TGTGCCAGCAGCCAAGAGGGGGGGACAGGAAACACCATATATTTT,CASSQEGGTGNTIYF
.,TRBJ1-3,TRBV10-3,TRBD1,TGTGCCATCAGAACCGGGACAGGGGGAAACACCATATATTTT,CAIRTGTGGNTIYF
.,TRBJ1-2,TRBV29-1,TRBD1,TGCAGCGTGCGACAGGGCTCTGACTATGGCTACACCTTC,CSVRQGSDYGYTF
once,TRBJ1-3,TRBV30,.,TGTGCCTGGAAGAGGCGGGGCGATTTCCCTTCTGGAAACACCATATATTTT,CAWKRRGDFPSGNTIYF
once,TRBJ2-5,TRBV30,.,TGTGCCTGGAGCAAAGAGACCCAGTACTTC,CAWSKETQYF
.,TRBJ2-2,TRBV12-3/TRBV12-4,.,TGTGCCAGCAGGAGGGGGGGCGGGGAGCTGTTTTTT,CASRRGGGELFF
once,TRBJ2-3,TRBV7-9,.,TGTGCCAGCAGCTTTTCGGGCGGGGGCACAGATACGCAGTATTTT,CASSFSGGGTDTQYF
.,TRBJ1-6,TRBV7-6,TRBD1,TGTGCCAGCAGCTTGGTCCCAGGGGGGAACCTTGGAGGTTCACCCCTCCACTTT,CASSLVPGGNLGGSPLHF
few,TRBJ1-2,TRBV28,TRBD1,TGTGCCAGCAGTTCCGGGACAGCTAACTATGGCTACACCTTC,CASSSGTANYGYTF
.,TRBJ1-2,TRBV21-1,.,TGTGCCAGCACCCAACGGCCAGGACAGCGTTTCGGTGGCTACACCTTC,CASTQRPGQRFGGYTF
.,TRBJ1-6,TRBV27,.,TGTGCCAGCAGAACAGCTTACTCCTATAATTCACCCCTCCACTTT,CASRTAYSYNSPLHF
.,TRBJ1-3,TRBV18,.,TGTGCCAGCTCACCCCTGACAGACTCTGGAAACACCATATATTTT,CASSPLTDSGNTIYF
.,TRBJ2-3,TRBV29-1,.,TGCAGCGTTGACTCGACAGATACGCAGTATTTT,CSVDSTDTQYF
once,TRBJ2-1,TRBV7-3,TRBD1,TGTGCCAGCAGCTTAACCGTGACAGGGGGCAGGGATGAGCAGTTCTTC,CASSLTVTGGRDEQFF